The T cell receptor (beta chain) described here comes from a study of CD8 T cells in ankylosing spondylitis. Findings and caveats of the study: Clones linked to the disease showed a CD8+ phenotype. They occurred at relatively low frequencies in peripheral blood.

The germline V and J ends were trimmed by 5 bases and 0 bases, with 14 bases remaining between them. Germline V gene lookup returns CDR1 SEHNR and CDR2 FQNEAQ (reference sequence). CDR3 length equals 15 residues. Libraries of TCR beta came from quantitative 5'-RACE with molecular barcodes. MiXCR was run by TCRdb on the 5' RACE reads, yielding one entry per CDR3 protein. The sample has about 240,000 distinct CDR3 sequences; around 7.8% are singletons. This clonotype was observed a few times. The antigen is unknown. This sequence was found in a male donor with ankylosing spondylitis or in good health (not recorded which). The V call is TRBV7-9, the J call TRBJ2-7; TRBD1 might be the D (7 bases). The sample comprised blood, either unsorted or a sorted T cell fraction (not recorded which). The CDR3 DNA sequence: TGTGCCAGCAGCCCGGGGGCAGGGGGCTCCTACGAGCAGTACTTC. Its translation: CASSPGAGGSYEQYF.